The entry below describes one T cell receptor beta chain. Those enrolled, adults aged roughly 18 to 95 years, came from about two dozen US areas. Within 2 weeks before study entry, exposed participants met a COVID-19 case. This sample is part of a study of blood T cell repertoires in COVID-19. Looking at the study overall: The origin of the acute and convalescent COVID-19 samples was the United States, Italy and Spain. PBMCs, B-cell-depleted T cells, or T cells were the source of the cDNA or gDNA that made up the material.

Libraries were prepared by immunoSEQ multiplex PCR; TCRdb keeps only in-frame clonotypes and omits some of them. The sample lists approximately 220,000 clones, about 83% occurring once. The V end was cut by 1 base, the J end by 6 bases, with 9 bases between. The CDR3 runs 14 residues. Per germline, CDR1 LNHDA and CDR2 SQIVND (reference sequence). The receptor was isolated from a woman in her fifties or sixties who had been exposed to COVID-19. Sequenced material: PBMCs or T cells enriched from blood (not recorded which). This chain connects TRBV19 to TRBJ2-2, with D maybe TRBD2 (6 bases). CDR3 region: CASSIGTSPGELFF. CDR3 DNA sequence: TGTGCCAGTAGTATAGGCACTAGCCCCGGGGAGCTGTTTTTT.